The source of this T cell receptor beta chain is a study of T-cell reconstitution after alpha-beta-depleted transplantation in children (dated by TCRdb to 2015 to 2016). Describing the broader study: T-cell immune reconstitution after TCRalphabeta/CD19-depleted allogeneic hematopoietic cell transplantation in children was quantitatively tracked in the study by means of TCR repertoire profiling.

Libraries were prepared through PCR. Sequencing relied on an Illumina HiSeq 2500. Molecular barcoding was employed in the preparation of TCR libraries, with unique molecular identifiers being used to normalize TCRbeta repertoire quantification. TCRdb reworked the public reads: Q25 trimming with fastp, MiXCR clone assembly, productive beta chains retained. When rows share a CDR3 protein, they turn into one entry using the most common DNA and genes. The sample contains about a million distinct CDR3 sequences, about 30% of them found a single time. The leading ten clones occupy over 25% of the sample. CDR1 and CDR2 were assigned from the germline V gene as SGHRS and YFSETQ. Its CDR3 holds 13 amino acids, cysteine through phenylalanine. Only CDR3 DNA is held: 39 bases, read in frame from base 1. The V and J ends are trimmed by 3 bases and 10 bases, leaving 11 bases between them. This clonotype was observed a few times. The antigen it recognizes is unknown. Base qualities are not recorded, but no much larger clone differs from it by a single base.

On the study overall, not on this receptor specifically: About two months after transplant, the apparently early recovery of alphabetaT-cell counts reportedly depended on just several hundred clones that had expanded rapidly and came from non-depleted graft cells. Over subsequent months, a decline in hyperexpanded clone frequencies was noted, and after one year, T-cell counts and TCRbeta diversity were mostly ascribed to newly produced T cells. The high TCRbeta diversity at day 60 in some patients was ascribed to recipient T cells and intrathymic progenitors that had survived conditioning.

This specimen's treatment or condition label, per the study, means: allogeneic hematopoietic cell transplantation with graft depleted of TCRalphabeta T cells and CD19 B cells. TCRalphabeta/CD19-depleted allogeneic hematopoietic cell grafts were given to the transplant recipients, all of whom were children. This TCR was sampled from a boy under two years old who had a stem cell transplant for SCID, so the T cells may come from the graft donor. This sample comprised PBMCs, mostly from graft donor cells, obtained 360 days after TCRalphabeta/CD19-depleted stem cell transplant. Here the chain combines TRBV5-1 and TRBJ1-6; TRBD1 could be the D gene, as 5 bases match. The CDR3 loop reads CASSSDISSPLHF. The DNA sequence follows: TGCGCCAGCAGCTCGGACATCTCGTCACCCCTCCACTTT. The CDR3 plus the reference TRBV5-1 and TRBJ1-6 genes for the other parts give the full variable domain: KAGVTQTPRYLIKTRGQQVTLSCSPISGHRSVSWYQQTPGQGLQFLFEYFSETQRNKGNFPGRFSGRQFSNSRSEMNVSTLELGDSALYLCASSSDISSPLHFGNGTRLTVT.